These 3 T cell receptor beta chains were sequenced from one sample in a study of beta chain features in type 1 diabetes. Since all of the isolated RNA was reverse transcribed, expressed TCRB transcripts were what got sequenced. Clones were sequenced by immunoSEQ multiplex PCR, and TCRdb holds only the in-frame ones, with some missing. Among a few hundred thousand clones listed, approximately 15% were seen once. The specimen was naive CD4+ T cells from blood. The receptors were sampled from a woman aged 18-35 years in good health.

This sequence joins TRBV30 and TRBJ2-3; D call uncertain. From germline, CDR1 is GTSNPN and CDR2 SVGIG (reference sequence). The CDR3 consists of 13 residues. V lost 2 bases, J lost 8 bases, and 14 bases lay in between. This CDR3 is CAWSSRFGPTQYF. The CDR3 DNA is TGTGCCTGGAGTTCCAGGTTCGGCCCTACGCAGTATTTT.

Details on this clone: Other DNA variants within this sample encode the same CDR3. This chain uses TRBV19 with TRBJ2-5; D unresolved. Germline values: CDR1 LNHDA, CDR2 SQIVND (reference sequence). The germline V and J ends were trimmed by 4 bases and 5 bases, with 5 bases remaining between them. The length of the CDR3 is 11 residues. The CDR3 reads CASSTRETQYF. CDR3 DNA: TGTGCCAGTAGTACGCGGGAGACCCAGTACTTC.

This clone was recorded a few times. The J gene is TRBJ2-2, the V gene TRBV29-1; D gene unclear. The ends were cut back, 1 base at V and 4 bases at J, with 7 bases in the middle. Germline V lookup: CDR1 SQVTM, CDR2 ANQGSEA. The CDR3 has 13 residues. Here the CDR3 reads CSVEGGSTGELFF. In DNA, the CDR3 is TGCAGCGTTGAAGGCGGATCCACCGGGGAGCTGTTTTTT.